The subject of this entry is one T cell receptor beta chain. Its antigen remains unidentified. One junction end disagrees with the germline gene, perhaps due to a read error. This CDR3 region has 15 residues. Germline V gives CDR1 SGHVS, CDR2 FNYEAQ. Overall study results and limits: Tumor memory CD4+ T cell TCR gene usage clustered with blood and lymph node memory CD4+ cells and lymph node naive CD4+ cells. The larger cohort examined one V-J beta rearrangement, not whole repertoires. Tumor Tregs overlapped most with tumor, then blood, naive CD4+ cells.

Tregs were sorted as CD4+CD25+CD127-/low cells. Semi-nested PCR with Nested Universal Primer A followed constant-region reverse priming of full-length variable regions. TCRdb passed the 5' RACE reads through MiXCR, listing each CDR3 protein once. This table holds about 9,800 distinct CDR3 sequences, around 25% found once. This clonotype originated in a female donor with breast cancer. This chain links TRBV7-6 with TRBJ1-1; maybe TRBD1 (6 bases). The sequenced sample was Tregs sorted from blood. The CDR3 sequence is CASSLATQGSTKASF. In nucleotides, the CDR3 is TGTGCCAGCAGCTTAGCCACGCAGGGGAGCACTAAAGCTTCCTTT. Looking up the rest from reference TRBV7-6 and TRBJ1-1 gives the full variable domain: GAGVSQSPRYKVTKRGQDVALRCDPISGHVSLYWYRQALGQGPEFLTYFNYEAQQDKSGLPNDRFSAERPEGSISTLTIQRTEQRDSAMYRCASSLATQGSTKASFGQGTRLTVV.